The clone carrying this TCR beta chain was seen only once. CDR3 length equals 14 residues. V gave up 6 bases and J gave up 10 bases; unmatched junction bases: 11. In germline, CDR1 is MNHEY, CDR2 SVGAGI. The data derive from a study of blood T cell repertoires in COVID-19. Study-level information: In each case, the material was cDNA or gDNA derived from T cells, B-cell-depleted T cells, or PBMCs.

Authors' methods: The assay estimated nucleated cells by amplifying reference gene primers. Only in-frame clones appear in the TCRdb table, and some are missing; sequencing was by immunoSEQ multiplex PCR. That table gives V, J and clone size, and the DNA gave D and trimming. The data show 70,000 to 90,000 clones, around four fifths seen once. The sequenced sample was peripheral blood. The rearrangement links TRBV6-5 to TRBJ1-5; 8 bases are a match to TRBD1. The source is a human donor in a cohort sampled during active COVID-19. The CDR3: CASRADRGLPPQHF. The DNA of the CDR3 is TGTGCCAGCAGGGCCGACAGGGGCCTACCCCCCCAGCATTTT.